The rows below give T cell receptor beta chains drawn from one sample of a study of post-analysis software for immune sequencing data. Via MiXCR, TCRdb re-called the PCR reads, giving one row per CDR3 protein. Of under 900,000 distinct CDR3 sequences detected, roughly 58% appear once; the ten largest clones hold about 4.5%. The sequencing input was blood. All receptors come from a girl between 10 and 17 years old with multiple sclerosis. CDR3s include the opening cysteine and the closing phenylalanine or tryptophan. The order of the fields is J gene, V gene, clone size, D gene, CDR3 DNA, CDR3 protein. D genes are given only for firm matches. Rows give clone size only sometimes, using once, few, many, or a class for an expanded clone.

j_gene: TRBJ2-7
v_gene: TRBV5-1
abundance: few
d_gene: TRBD1
CDR3nt: TGCGCCAGCAGCTTGGCCGGGACAGGGGTCGAGCAGTACTTC
CDR3aa: CASSLAGTGVEQYF

j_gene: TRBJ2-3
v_gene: TRBV29-1
abundance: NA
d_gene: NA
CDR3nt: TGCAGCGTTGTAAAACAGGGTAGGGCAGATACGCAGTATTTT
CDR3aa: CSVVKQGRADTQYF

j_gene: TRBJ1-2
v_gene: TRBV29-1
abundance: NA
d_gene: NA
CDR3nt: TGCAGCGCGGGCGCGGTGTCTGGCTACACCTTC
CDR3aa: CSAGAVSGYTF

j_gene: TRBJ2-7
v_gene: TRBV12-3/TRBV12-4
abundance: few
d_gene: TRBD2
CDR3nt: TGTGCCAGCAGTTTACGCCTAGCGGGATCCAGCGAGCAGTACTTC
CDR3aa: CASSLRLAGSSEQYF

j_gene: TRBJ2-7
v_gene: TRBV5-5
abundance: few
d_gene: TRBD1
CDR3nt: TGTGCCAGCAGCGCGACAGGGGGGAACTACGAGCAGTACTTC
CDR3aa: CASSATGGNYEQYF

j_gene: TRBJ2-3
v_gene: TRBV24-1
abundance: once
d_gene: NA
CDR3nt: TGTGCCACCGCCCGAGCCGGAGATACGCAGTATTTT
CDR3aa: CATARAGDTQYF

j_gene: TRBJ1-1
v_gene: TRBV2
abundance: NA
d_gene: NA
CDR3nt: TGTGCCAGCAGTGAAGATCGGGAGACGGGGAACACTGAAGCTTTCTTT
CDR3aa: CASSEDRETGNTEAFF

j_gene: TRBJ2-2
v_gene: TRBV9
abundance: once
d_gene: NA
CDR3nt: TGTGCCAGCAACGGCGGGAACACCGGGGAGCTGTTTTTT
CDR3aa: CASNGGNTGELFF

j_gene: TRBJ2-5
v_gene: TRBV18
abundance: few
d_gene: NA
CDR3nt: TGTGCCAGCTCAGCACTAGGGTCGGAGACCCAGTACTTC
CDR3aa: CASSALGSETQYF

j_gene: TRBJ1-1
v_gene: TRBV12-3/TRBV12-4
abundance: NA
d_gene: NA
CDR3nt: TGTGCCAGCAGCAGTCAGACGAACACTGAAGCTTTCTTT
CDR3aa: CASSSQTNTEAFF

j_gene: TRBJ2-6
v_gene: TRBV5-1
abundance: NA
d_gene: NA
CDR3nt: TGCGCCAGCCGACTTGATTTCTCTGGGGCCAATGTCCTGACTTTC
CDR3aa: CASRLDFSGANVLTF

j_gene: TRBJ1-2
v_gene: TRBV12-3/TRBV12-4
abundance: NA
d_gene: NA
CDR3nt: TGTGCCAGCAGTTTCCTGGCACGAGGCTACACCTTC
CDR3aa: CASSFLARGYTF

j_gene: TRBJ2-4
v_gene: TRBV11-2
abundance: NA
d_gene: NA
CDR3nt: TGTGCCAGCAGCTTAAGTACAGGGAGGAGTACCAAAAACATTCAGTACTTC
CDR3aa: CASSLSTGRSTKNIQYF

j_gene: TRBJ1-1
v_gene: TRBV12-3/TRBV12-4
abundance: NA
d_gene: TRBD1
CDR3nt: TGTGCCAGCACGCGGGACAGCTTGAACACTGAAGCTTTCTTT
CDR3aa: CASTRDSLNTEAFF

j_gene: TRBJ1-5
v_gene: TRBV6-6
abundance: NA
d_gene: NA
CDR3nt: TGTGCCAGCACCCAATCCGGGGACAATCAGCCCCAGCATTTT
CDR3aa: CASTQSGDNQPQHF

j_gene: TRBJ2-1
v_gene: TRBV20-1
abundance: NA
d_gene: NA
CDR3nt: TGCAGTGCTAGAGAAGGACAGAATGAGCAGTTCTTC
CDR3aa: CSAREGQNEQFF

j_gene: TRBJ2-1
v_gene: TRBV6-6
abundance: NA
d_gene: NA
CDR3nt: TGTGCCAGCAGTTTCCCACGACTAGTGGAGTACAATGAGCAGTTCTTC
CDR3aa: CASSFPRLVEYNEQFF

j_gene: TRBJ1-2
v_gene: TRBV20-1
abundance: NA
d_gene: NA
CDR3nt: TGCAGTGCTAGCTGGCAGGAAAATGGCTACACCTTC
CDR3aa: CSASWQENGYTF

j_gene: TRBJ2-1
v_gene: TRBV9
abundance: NA
d_gene: NA
CDR3nt: TGTGCCAGCAGCGTAGAGATCAGGACCCGCTCCTACAATGAGCAGTTCTTC
CDR3aa: CASSVEIRTRSYNEQFF

j_gene: TRBJ1-5
v_gene: TRBV6-5
abundance: few
d_gene: NA
CDR3nt: TGTGCCAGCAGTCAACTAAGGGGAAGCAATCAGCCCCAGCATTTT
CDR3aa: CASSQLRGSNQPQHF

j_gene: TRBJ1-2
v_gene: TRBV15
abundance: NA
d_gene: NA
CDR3nt: TGTGCCACCAGCCCTGCCAAGGGGCTAGGCTACACCTTC
CDR3aa: CATSPAKGLGYTF

j_gene: TRBJ2-7
v_gene: TRBV5-1
abundance: NA
d_gene: TRBD2
CDR3nt: TGCGCCAGCAGCTTGACTAGCGCATCCCCGTCCTACGAGCAGTACTTC
CDR3aa: CASSLTSASPSYEQYF

j_gene: TRBJ1-2
v_gene: TRBV14
abundance: once
d_gene: NA
CDR3nt: TGTGCCAGCAGCCAAAGGTGGAGGGGCGGCTACACCTTC
CDR3aa: CASSQRWRGGYTF

j_gene: TRBJ2-1
v_gene: TRBV5-1
abundance: NA
d_gene: TRBD1
CDR3nt: TGCGCCAGCAGCAGGGACAGGGGGCTCTACAATGAGCAGTTCTTC
CDR3aa: CASSRDRGLYNEQFF

j_gene: TRBJ1-1
v_gene: TRBV20-1
abundance: NA
d_gene: NA
CDR3nt: TGCAGTGCTATCCGGGTGCGCACTGAAGCTTTCTTT
CDR3aa: CSAIRVRTEAFF

j_gene: TRBJ2-5
v_gene: TRBV3-1
abundance: few
d_gene: NA
CDR3nt: TGTGCCAGCAGCCAAGTTGCGGAGACCCAGTACTTC
CDR3aa: CASSQVAETQYF

j_gene: TRBJ2-5
v_gene: TRBV9
abundance: NA
d_gene: TRBD2
CDR3nt: TGTGCCAGCAGCGTACAAGCCTGGGAGGGTAAAGAGACCCAGTACTTC
CDR3aa: CASSVQAWEGKETQYF

j_gene: TRBJ2-3
v_gene: TRBV7-7
abundance: NA
d_gene: NA
CDR3nt: TGTGCCAGCAGCTTGGGGGGGGGGCCGTTGTATTTT
CDR3aa: CASSLGGGPLYF

j_gene: TRBJ2-7
v_gene: TRBV14
abundance: NA
d_gene: TRBD1
CDR3nt: TGTGCCGGCAGCCGGACAGGGCCCTACGAGCAGTACTTC
CDR3aa: CAGSRTGPYEQYF

j_gene: TRBJ1-1
v_gene: TRBV6-5
abundance: NA
d_gene: NA
CDR3nt: TGTGCCAGCAGTTACGCCGGTGATACTGAAGCTTTCTTT
CDR3aa: CASSYAGDTEAFF

j_gene: TRBJ2-3
v_gene: TRBV20-1
abundance: few
d_gene: NA
CDR3nt: TGCAGTGCTAGAGATTCGGTCACAGATACGCAGTATTTT
CDR3aa: CSARDSVTDTQYF